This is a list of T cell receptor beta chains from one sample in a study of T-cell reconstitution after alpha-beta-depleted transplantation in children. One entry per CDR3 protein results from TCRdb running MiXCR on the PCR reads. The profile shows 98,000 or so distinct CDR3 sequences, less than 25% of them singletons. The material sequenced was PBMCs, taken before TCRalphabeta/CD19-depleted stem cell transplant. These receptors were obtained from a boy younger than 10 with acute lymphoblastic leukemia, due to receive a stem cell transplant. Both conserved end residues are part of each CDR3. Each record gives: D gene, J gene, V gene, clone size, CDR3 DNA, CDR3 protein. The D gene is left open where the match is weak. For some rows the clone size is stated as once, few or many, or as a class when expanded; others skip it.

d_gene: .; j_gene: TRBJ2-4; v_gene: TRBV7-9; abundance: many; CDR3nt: TGTGCCAGCAGCTTAGCGGAGGGCCCGGCCAAAAACATTCAGTACTTC; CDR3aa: CASSLAEGPAKNIQYF
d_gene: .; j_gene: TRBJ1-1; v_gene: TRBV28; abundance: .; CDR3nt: TGTGCCAGCAGTTCACAGCGGAATGAAGCTTTCTTT; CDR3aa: CASSSQRNEAFF
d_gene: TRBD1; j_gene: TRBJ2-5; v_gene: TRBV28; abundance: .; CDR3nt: TGTGCCAGTAAAGGACAGGCCTGGGAGACCCAGTACTTC; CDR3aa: CASKGQAWETQYF
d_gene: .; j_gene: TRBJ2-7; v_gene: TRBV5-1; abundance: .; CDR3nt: TGCGCCAGCAGCGGAGACTTCTCCTACGAGCAGTACTTC; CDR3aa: CASSGDFSYEQYF
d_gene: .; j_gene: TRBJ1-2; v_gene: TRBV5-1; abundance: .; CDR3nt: TGCGCCAGCAGCTTGGGGGCAGGGATCTATGGCTACACCTTC; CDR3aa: CASSLGAGIYGYTF
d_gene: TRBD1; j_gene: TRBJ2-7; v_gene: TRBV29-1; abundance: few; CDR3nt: TGCAGCGTTGGGACAGGGGGCAATTACGAGCAGTACTTC; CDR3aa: CSVGTGGNYEQYF
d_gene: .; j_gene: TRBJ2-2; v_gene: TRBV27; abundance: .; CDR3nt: TGTGCCAGCAGTCCCTTTATGGCTCAAACCGGGGAGCTGTTTTTT; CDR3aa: CASSPFMAQTGELFF
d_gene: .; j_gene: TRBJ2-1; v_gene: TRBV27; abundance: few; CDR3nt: TGTGCCAGCAGTTTATTACTCTACAATGAGCAGTTCTTC; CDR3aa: CASSLLLYNEQFF
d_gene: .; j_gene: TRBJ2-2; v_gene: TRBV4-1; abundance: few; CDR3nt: TGCGCCAGCAGCCAGGTGAACCTCGGGTTCCCCGGGGAGCTGTTTTTT; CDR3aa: CASSQVNLGFPGELFF
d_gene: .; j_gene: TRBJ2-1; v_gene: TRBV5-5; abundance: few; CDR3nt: TGTGCCAGCAGCTCGGATTACAATGAGCAGTTCTTC; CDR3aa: CASSSDYNEQFF
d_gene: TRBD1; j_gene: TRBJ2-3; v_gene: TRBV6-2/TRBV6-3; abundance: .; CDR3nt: TGTGCCAGCAGTTACTCCGGGACAGGGGCAGATACGCAGTATTTT; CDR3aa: CASSYSGTGADTQYF
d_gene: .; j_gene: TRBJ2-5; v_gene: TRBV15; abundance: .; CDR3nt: TGTGCCACCAGCAGAGATAGGTTCGCGAAGGGGGGGGAGACCCAGTACTTC; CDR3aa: CATSRDRFAKGGETQYF
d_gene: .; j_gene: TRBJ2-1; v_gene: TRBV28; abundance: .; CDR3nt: TGTGCCAGCATCCAAGGGGGCGGGGTCACCTACAATGAGCAGTTCTTC; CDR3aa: CASIQGGGVTYNEQFF
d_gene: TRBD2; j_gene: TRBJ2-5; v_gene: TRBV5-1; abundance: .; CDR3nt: TGCGCCAGCAGCTTGGAGTTACTAGCGCCAAAGACCCAGTACTTC; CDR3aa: CASSLELLAPKTQYF